These T cell receptor beta chains were read from a single sample in a study of T cells in Graves' hyperthyroidism and ophthalmopathy. TCRdb independently ran MiXCR on the multiplex PCR reads; one entry per CDR3 protein. Among under 350,000 distinct CDR3 sequences, approximately 14% were seen once, and the ten largest hold less than 8%. The sequenced sample was blood. These TCRs come from a woman aged 40-49 years with Graves' hyperthyroidism. The CDR3 runs from the conserved cysteine through the conserved F or W.

j_call v_call cdr3_length cdr3_aa
TRBJ2-1 TRBV12-3/TRBV12-4 19 CASSPLVAGGPGSYNEQFF
TRBJ2-5 TRBV9 14 CASSDERAGETQYF
TRBJ2-7 TRBV20-1 14 CSASRGLVPYEQYF
TRBJ2-1 TRBV6-1 15 CASSEHGTWYNEQFF
TRBJ2-2 TRBV28 15 CASSPGRREAGELFF
TRBJ2-7 TRBV13 18 CASSLFRVPGQGEAEQYF
TRBJ2-1 TRBV20-1 12 CSAIGGLNEQFF
TRBJ2-3 TRBV5-5 14 CASSLVNMRDTQYF
TRBJ2-2 TRBV20-1 13 CSALTRNTGELFF
TRBJ1-5 TRBV6-1 15 CASSEQGEGNQPQHF
TRBJ1-5 TRBV10-3 15 CASCDDSFSNQPQHF
TRBJ2-5 TRBV2 11 CASREQAPQYF
TRBJ2-1 TRBV19 17 CASSIATSGSSYNEQFF
TRBJ2-5 TRBV2 13 CATTWDPLETQYF
TRBJ1-2 TRBV29-1 13 CSVGEASGVGYTF
TRBJ2-3 TRBV14 16 CASSQVERELLDTQYF